Shown below are 18 T cell receptor beta chains from a single sample sequenced in a study of T cell responses to AZD1222 COVID-19 vaccine. Clones were read by immunoSEQ multiplex PCR, and TCRdb kept only the in-frame ones, dropping some. The table lists more than 100,000 clones, 87% of them singletons. Sequencing used peripheral blood, obtained 28 days after the second AZD1222 dose. Receptors originate from an adult who received the AZD1222 COVID-19 vaccine.

The chain joins TRBV19 to TRBJ2-2; D gene uncertain. CDR1 and CDR2 (germline): LNHDA, SQIVND (reference sequence). Trimming removed 4 bases from V and 0 bases from J, with 6 bases in between. This CDR3 contains 14 residues. The CDR3: CASSNGANTGELFF. In DNA, the CDR3 is TGTGCCAGTAGTAATGGTGCGAACACCGGGGAGCTGTTTTTT.

The chain combines TRBV7-2 with TRBJ2-4; TRBD2 matches at 8 bases. The ends lost 1 base at V and 2 bases at J; junction bases unmatched: 4. The CDR3 runs to 16 residues. From germline, CDR1 is SGHTA and CDR2 FQGNSA. In DNA, the CDR3 is TGTGCCAGCAGCTTAGACGGGGGGGCATCCAAAAACATTCAGTACTTC. Amino acid sequence: CASSLDGGASKNIQYF. The full variable domain, with the rest looked up from reference TRBV7-2 and TRBJ2-4, is GAGVSQSPSNKVTEKGKDVELRCDPISGHTALYWYRQSLGQGLEFLIYFQGNSAPDKSGLPSDRFSAERTGGSVSTLTIQRTQQEDSAVYLCASSLDGGASKNIQYFGAGTRLSVL.

This clone was recorded only once. The chain has TRBV6-5 and TRBJ2-7; D perhaps matches TRBD1 (5 bases). This CDR3 is built from 15 residues. Trimming stripped 7 bases from V and 4 bases from J, with 20 bases between. Germline CDR1 MNHEY, CDR2 SVGAGI. CDR3 nucleotide sequence: TGTGCCAGCAAGCCCGTCGCCAGGGTACCTTACGAGCAGTACTTC. Translated, it gives CASKPVARVPYEQYF.

The V and J genes are TRBV9 and TRBJ2-1; 8 bases line up with TRBD2. The CDR3 has 18 residues. The V gene end was trimmed by 3 bases and the J gene end by 1 base; junction bases not matched to a gene: 12. Germline CDR1 is SGDLS and CDR2 is YYNGEE. Here the CDR3 DNA reads TGTGCCAGCAGCGCTCGGCCTGGGGCGGGGGGTTCCTACAATGAGCAGTTCTTC. Residues: CASSARPGAGGSYNEQFF.

The V gene is TRBV5-4, the J gene TRBJ2-3; 8 bases map to TRBD2. Trimming removed 5 bases from V and 2 bases from J; junction bases left unmatched: 7. CDR3 size: 15 residues. Germline V gene data show CDR1 as SGHNT and CDR2 as YYREEE (reference sequence). CDR3 nucleotide sequence: TGTGCCAGCAGACCTCGGGGGGGGTACACAGATACGCAGTATTTT. It specifies CASRPRGGYTDTQYF.

Here the CDR3 reads CATSTLPDSEAFF. In DNA, the CDR3 is TGTGCCACCAGCACTCTCCCTGACAGTGAAGCTTTCTTT. The chain links TRBV15 to TRBJ1-1, with D maybe TRBD1 (5 bases). The CDR3 is 13 amino acids. V was clipped by 4 bases and J by 7 bases, with 13 bases between them. CDR1 and CDR2 (germline): LNHNV, YYDKDF (reference sequence).

The chain links TRBV20-1 to TRBJ1-5; tentative D call: TRBD1 (6 bases). The CDR3 covers 14 residues. V dropped 6 bases and J dropped 4 bases, with 16 bases sitting between them. The germline gives CDR1 DFQATT, CDR2 SNEGSKA (reference sequence). The DNA of the CDR3 is TGCAGTGCCAGTCCCGGGACACAAAATCAGCCCCAGCATTTT. Amino acid sequence: CSASPGTQNQPQHF.

This clone has only one observation. J is TRBJ2-3 and V is TRBV5-1; 7 bases are shared with TRBD1. Unmatched junction bases numbered 3, after V lost 1 base and J lost 10 bases. Germline CDR1 and CDR2: SGHRS and YFSETQ. The CDR3 runs to 12 residues. The CDR3 DNA sequence: TGCGCCAGCAGCTTGAACAGGGGCCCGCAGTATTTT. It codes for CASSLNRGPQYF.

The chain links TRBV7-8 to TRBJ2-7, with TRBD2 identical over 11 bases. The CDR3 contains 14 residues. The J segment lost 6 bases and the V segment lost 8 bases, leaving 9 bases of the junction unmatched. Germline lookup yields CDR1 SGHVS and CDR2 FQNEAQ. The CDR3 coding sequence is TGTGCCAGCGGCCTCCTAGCGGGGGGACCCGAGCAGTACTTC. Encoded protein: CASGLLAGGPEQYF. The full variable domain, with the rest looked up from reference TRBV7-8 and TRBJ2-7, is GAGVSQSPRYKVAKRGQDVALRCDPISGHVSLFWYQQALGQGPEFLTYFQNEAQLDKSGLPSDRFFAERPEGSVSTLKIQRTQQEDSAVYLCASGLLAGGPEQYFGPGTRLTVT.

The chain joins TRBV6-1 to TRBJ1-2; perhaps TRBD1 as D (6 bases). Germline V gene lookup returns CDR1 MNHNS and CDR2 SASEGT. This CDR3 contains 14 residues. V was pared by 3 bases and J by 5 bases, with 13 bases between. The CDR3 DNA follows: TGTGCCAGCAGTGACGGGGGGCGTCGGTATGGCTACACCTTC. Translation: CASSDGGRRYGYTF.

The rearrangement uses TRBV5-4 and TRBJ2-1; D not certain. V was clipped by 5 bases and J by 10 bases, with 22 bases between them. Germline CDR1 and CDR2: SGHNT and YYREEE (reference sequence). This CDR3 region has 15 residues. The CDR3 loop is CASSLGPRAAGEQFF. Here the CDR3 DNA reads TGTGCCAGCAGTTTAGGGCCACGGGCTGCTGGGGAGCAGTTCTTC.

This clone has just a few counts. The CDR3 loop reads CASSLGQSSGTEAFF. The CDR3 DNA is TGCGCCAGCAGCTTGGGTCAGAGTTCGGGCACTGAAGCTTTCTTT. The chain employs TRBV5-1 and TRBJ1-1; D is ambiguous. There are 15 residues in the CDR3. CDR1 and CDR2 from the germline V gene are SGHRS and YFSETQ. The V end was cut by 0 bases, the J end by 4 bases, with 13 bases between. Complete variable domain (other parts from reference TRBV5-1 and TRBJ1-1): KAGVTQTPRYLIKTRGQQVTLSCSPISGHRSVSWYQQTPGQGLQFLFEYFSETQRNKGNFPGRFSGRQFSNSRSEMNVSTLELGDSALYLCASSLGQSSGTEAFFGQGTRLTVV.

The rearrangement uses TRBV7-9 and TRBJ1-6; D remains ambiguous. Germline lookup yields CDR1 SEHNR and CDR2 FQNEAQ (reference sequence). The germline V and J ends were trimmed by 1 base and 0 bases, with 10 bases remaining between them. This CDR3 is built from 17 residues. The CDR3 protein is CASSLGGGSSYNSPLHF. The CDR3 DNA sequence: TGTGCCAGCAGCTTAGGCGGTGGGAGCTCCTATAATTCACCCCTCCACTTT.

The V gene is TRBV3-1 (or the pseudogene TRBV3-2), the J gene TRBJ1-6; D possibly corresponds to TRBD1 (6 bases). The CDR3 is made up of 14 amino acids. Trimming stripped 2 bases from V and 6 bases from J, with 8 bases between. In germline, CDR1 is LGHDT, CDR2 YNNKEL (reference sequence). CDR3 sequence: CASSQRGGNSPLHF. The CDR3, as DNA: TGTGCCAGCAGCCAAAGGGGGGGTAATTCACCCCTCCACTTT.

The table lists this clone with a count of one. This chain links TRBV7-9 with TRBJ1-5, with D possibly being TRBD1 (5 bases). This CDR3 has 15 residues. Germline V CDR1 and CDR2: SEHNR, FQNEAQ (reference sequence). Trimming took 0 bases from V and 1 from J, leaving 7 bases between them. The CDR3 reads CASSLAGESNQPQHF. In DNA, the CDR3 is TGTGCCAGCAGCTTAGCAGGGGAAAGCAATCAGCCCCAGCATTTT.

V and J are TRBV30 and TRBJ1-2; no clear D. Germline assignment: CDR1 GTSNPN and CDR2 SVGIG (reference sequence). Trimming shortened V by 6 bases and J by 2 bases, and 7 bases separated the two germline ends. The CDR3 runs 11 residues. CDR3 sequence: CACRINYGYTF. The CDR3 nucleotides are TGTGCCTGTCGAATAAACTATGGCTACACCTTC.

The chain combines TRBV9 with TRBJ1-1; D remains unclear. The CDR3 totals 13 residues. V was trimmed by 2 bases and J by 0 bases, leaving 5 bases between them. Germline CDR1 SGDLS, CDR2 YYNGEE. CDR3 DNA: TGTGCCAGCAGCGTCTCGGTGAACACTGAAGCTTTCTTT. It translates to CASSVSVNTEAFF.

The chain employs TRBV6-5 and TRBJ1-2, with D perhaps TRBD1 (6 bases). This CDR3 contains 13 residues. V was shortened by 0 bases and J by 8 bases, with 10 bases between the two germline ends. In germline, CDR1 is MNHEY, CDR2 SVGAGI. The CDR3 spells CASSYSGARGYTF. The CDR3 DNA follows: TGTGCCAGCAGTTACTCGGGGGCGCGGGGCTACACCTTC.